What follows is one T cell receptor beta chain and its context. This clonotype is termed large (0.1 to 1%). Its antigen has not been determined. It has no much larger one-base neighbor in the sample; base qualities were not kept. This sample is drawn from a study of circulating CD8 cells and anti-PD-1 response in melanoma (dated by TCRdb to the early 2020s). Study-level background: Nivolumab was given to patients intravenously at 3 mg/kg every 2 weeks. A total of approximately eleven melanoma patients were included in the TCR repertoire analysis, 4 of them responders and 7 non-responders. PD-1 on on-treatment samples was detected using a biotinylated anti-human IgG4 antibody. Of the 13 patients in the melanoma cohort, seven received anti-PD-1 as first-line therapy and six had prior targeted therapy or immunotherapy. Patients with complete or partial responses were classified as responders, and patients with stable or progressive disease (RECIST v1.1) were classified as non-responders. What the research found in general, with its limitations: The cohort included both treatment-naive and previously treated patients, and the authors noted that this mix could influence results. Because material was limited, experiments were generally done without replicates. Because tumor material could not be accessed, tumor reactivity was instead assessed with peptide assays on expanded sorted subsets. The DNEG repertoire was the most diverse; PD-1 and DPOS showed similar, higher clonality, and TIGIT repertoires were the least diverse. Repertoires were found to be largely private between subsets, with under 7% of TRB clonotypes shared at M1, and the highest sharing was observed between DPOS and TIGIT. Only baseline and M1 samples, drawn from a small cohort with few responders, went into the published TCR repertoire comparisons.

Using a BD FACSAria II cell sorter, four subsets defined by PD-1 and/or TIGIT were sorted from live CD3+CD8+TCRalphabeta+ cells. Circulating CD8 T cells were sorted into four subsets by PD-1 and TIGIT expression to characterize their relevance to anti-PD-1 therapy response. From each sorted CD8 T-cell subset, both TCR alpha and TCR beta chains were sequenced. Peripheral blood was collected at three points: before the first anti-PD-1 injection, after two injections and after four injections. PBMCs were immediately isolated by Ficoll gradient centrifugation. Until use, PBMCs were stored frozen in liquid nitrogen in RPMI containing roughly 20% FCS and approximately 9.1% DMSO. After thawing, PBMCs were stained with a viability dye plus antibodies against CD3, CD8alpha, TCRalphabeta, PD-1 and TIGIT. Total RNA was extracted with the RNeasy Kit, and a RIN above 7 was reached by every sample. For sequencing, a NextSeq 500 was employed. The QIAseq Immune Repertoire RNA Library Kit, Human TCR Panel, was used to prepare TCR libraries from 15 ng of total RNA. Sequencing of the TCR libraries was done on an Illumina NextSeq with a Mid Output V2 kit and asymmetric 261x41 paired-end reads. Each TCR library was diluted to about 3.8 nM, pooled, denatured and loaded at 1.0 pM. Per the authors' processing: TCR FASTQ files were processed in the QIAGEN GeneGlobe Data Analysis Center, and downstream analysis was performed in R 3.5.2. To get clonality, Shannon entropy was normalized by the log of the number of unique productive sequences and the result was subtracted from one. Within each subset, Fisher exact tests at 5% FDR identified TRA or TRB clonotypes differing in abundance between baseline and M1. Differentially abundant clonotypes were grouped as emerging, expanding, contracting or non-expanding/contracting. Morisita's overlap index was used to measure how much repertoires overlapped between patients. TCRdb itself trimmed the public reads at Q25 with fastp, ran MiXCR and retained productive beta chains. Rows merge per CDR3 protein into single entries with the most common DNA and genes. TCRdb, rather than the study authors, made the V and J calls. This sample gives approximately 290 distinct CDR3 sequences in total; less than 9% of them show up just once. Of the sample, about half falls within the top ten clones.

Measured from the cysteine to the phenylalanine, the CDR3 is 12 residues long. Of all the DNA, just the CDR3 is kept, 36 bases in frame from base 1. V lost 8 bases and J lost 3 bases; the stretch between them is 11 bases long. CDR1 and CDR2, looked up from the germline V gene, are MDHEN and SYDVKM. The material sequenced was CD8+ T cells from PBMCs, taken at baseline or after one month of anti-PD-1 therapy (not recorded which). In this chain, TRBV28 is recombined with TRBJ2-7; TRBD1 might be the D gene, on 6 matching bases. The receptor was derived from a human donor with melanoma. The DNA is TGTGCCAGCGTGGAGACAGGCTACGAGCAGTACTTC. This sequence encodes CASVETGYEQYF.